A single sample gave rise to the 32 T cell receptor beta chains below, sequenced in a study of T cells after yellow fever vaccination. TCRdb passed the 5' RACE reads through MiXCR, listing each CDR3 protein once. The sample consists of some 290,000 distinct CDR3 sequences, approximately 12% of them appearing once. Specimen: CD4+ T cells sorted from PBMCs, collected 45 days after the yellow fever booster vaccination. These receptors came from a man between 18 and 29 years old who received the YFV17D yellow fever vaccine.

This clonotype occurred many times. The chain couples TRBV6-6 to TRBJ1-5, with 8 bases fitting TRBD1. The germline CDR1 and CDR2 sequences are MNHNY and SVGAGI (reference sequence). This CDR3 is built from 13 residues. Losses at the gene ends were 6 bases for V and 8 bases for J; bases not matched to a gene: 6. The CDR3 DNA sequence: TGTGCCAGCAGACCAGGGGGCGCGGAGCCCCAGCATTTT. The encoded protein is CASRPGGAEPQHF.

This clonotype was seen more than once but under ten times. This chain uses TRBV7-2 with TRBJ1-4; D is unclear. The CDR3 contains 14 residues. Germline CDR1 is SGHTA and CDR2 is FQGNSA. V was clipped by 2 bases and J by 4 bases, with 8 bases between them. The CDR3 DNA is TGTGCCAGCAGCTTATTCCCGGTTAATGAAAAACTGTTTTTT. It translates to CASSLFPVNEKLFF.

This clonotype was detected only a few times. The rearrangement joins TRBV11-1 to TRBJ1-1; the match to TRBD1 covers 9 bases. J gave up 6 bases and V 5 bases, and 7 bases lay outside the gene matches. Looked up from germline, CDR1 is SGHAT and CDR2 is FQDESV (reference sequence). The CDR3 is made up of 14 amino acids. The CDR3 reads CASSQGQGGAEAFF. DNA for the CDR3: TGTGCCAGCAGCCAGGGACAGGGAGGCGCTGAAGCTTTCTTT. Variable domain in full (rest from reference TRBV11-1 and TRBJ1-1): EAEVAQSPRYKITEKSQAVAFWCDPISGHATLYWYRQILGQGPELLVQFQDESVVDDSQLPKDRFSAERLKGVDSTLKIQPAELGDSAMYLCASSQGQGGAEAFFGQGTRLTVV.

This clonotype has at least ten counts. This sequence joins TRBV20-1 and TRBJ2-1; D gene ambiguous. This CDR3 is 11 amino acids long. Germline-derived CDR1 and CDR2 are DFQATT and SNEGSKA (reference sequence). Deletions cut 6 bases from V and 15 bases from J, with 18 bases between. CDR3 protein: CSARLDSVGFF. CDR3 sequence (DNA): TGCAGTGCAAGATTAGATTCCGTTGGGTTCTTC.

This clonotype has more than one count but fewer than ten. This rearrangement joins TRBV3-2 to TRBJ1-6. TRBV3-2 is a recognized pseudogene. The CDR3 is 14 residues long. CDR3 region: CASSHRACCRVLHF. The DNA of the CDR3 is TGTGCCAGCAGCCATCGGGCCTGCTGTAGGGTCCTCCACTTT.

The sample holds a few counts of this clonotype. The chain joins TRBV11-2 to TRBJ2-2; TRBD2 matches at 9 bases. V was pared by 4 bases and J by 7 bases, with 4 bases of the junction left unmatched. This CDR3 region has 14 residues. The germline V gene has CDR1 SGHAT and CDR2 FQNNGV. CDR3 amino acids: CASSSGTSSGELFF. The CDR3 nucleotides are TGTGCCAGCAGCTCCGGGACTAGCAGCGGGGAGCTGTTTTTT.

The count of this clonotype is one. The chain has TRBV23-1 and TRBJ2-7; D gene unclear. TRBV23-1 qualifies as an ORF whose function is uncertain. This CDR3 region has 9 residues. Trimming cost V 4 bases and J 11 bases, with 6 bases left between them. The CDR3 coding sequence is TGCGCCAGCAGTCGAGAGGAGTACGTC. Translated: CASSREEYV.

The chain joins TRBV5-4 to TRBJ2-2; possible D gene TRBD1, 6 bases. CDR1 is SGHNT, CDR2 YYREEE, per germline (reference sequence). CDR3 length equals 17 residues. Trimming removed 3 bases at V and 2 bases at J, with 17 bases between. CDR3 nucleotide sequence: TGTGCCAGCAGCTCAGCCAAAAGGGGGTCCAACACCGGGGAGCTGTTTTTT. Protein product: CASSSAKRGSNTGELFF.

CDR3 protein: CASSQILRPGTGETQYF. Written as DNA, the CDR3 is TGCGCCAGCAGCCAGATACTAAGACCGGGGACGGGGGAGACCCAGTACTTC. The chain has TRBV4-1 and TRBJ2-5; either TRBD1 or TRBD2 may supply D (5 bases each). This CDR3 region has 17 residues. Deletions cut 3 bases from V and 5 bases from J, with 22 bases between. CDR1 and CDR2 from the germline V gene are MGHRA and YSYEKL.

This clonotype was picked up many times. This chain joins TRBV7-9 and TRBJ2-3, with TRBD2 matching over 11 bases. Trimming removed 5 bases from V and 3 bases from J; junction bases left unmatched: 13. Germline values: CDR1 SEHNR, CDR2 FQNEAQ (reference sequence). The CDR3 runs 18 residues. In DNA, the CDR3 is TGTGCCAGCAGCCCAAGGAGTCTAGCGGGGGGCCGAACAGATACGCAGTATTTT. The encoded protein is CASSPRSLAGGRTDTQYF.

The chain couples TRBV10-3 to TRBJ2-5; unclear D gene. Looked up from germline, CDR1 is ENHRY and CDR2 is SYGVKD. V was trimmed by 5 bases and J by 3 bases, leaving 13 bases between them. This CDR3 contains 14 residues. The CDR3 is CAISKARAEETQYF. Here the CDR3 DNA reads TGTGCCATCAGTAAAGCACGAGCCGAAGAGACCCAGTACTTC.

Many counts were recorded for this clonotype. The CDR3 is CASSPTNQPQHF. CDR3 nucleotides: TGTGCCAGCAGCCCTACTAATCAGCCCCAGCATTTT. The chain uses TRBV18 and TRBJ1-5; unclear D gene. CDR3 length: 12 residues. V lost 8 bases and J 4 bases, leaving 9 bases between the germline ends. Germline V gives CDR1 KGHSH, CDR2 LQKENI.

This clonotype has more than one count but fewer than ten. CDR3 residues: CASSLQGRPEAFF. CDR3 in DNA: TGTGCCAGCAGTCTACAGGGGAGGCCTGAAGCTTTCTTT. The rearrangement joins TRBV3-1 to TRBJ1-1, with 7 positions matching TRBD1. Germline V gene data show CDR1 as LGHDT and CDR2 as YNNKEL (reference sequence). V dropped 6 bases and J dropped 6; count of bases not matched to a gene: 7. The CDR3 runs to 13 residues. The complete variable domain, with remaining parts taken from reference TRBV3-1 and TRBJ1-1, reads DTAVSQTPKYLVTQMGNDKSIKCEQNLGHDTMYWYKQDSKKFLKIMFSYNNKELIINETVPNRFSPKSPDKAHLNLHINSLELGDSAVYFCASSLQGRPEAFFGQGTRLTVV.

This chain uses TRBV18 with TRBJ1-2, with a tentative D call TRBD1 (5 bases). The V and J ends lost 2 bases and 8 bases respectively, with 9 bases between them. This CDR3 is built from 12 residues. Germline CDR1 and CDR2: KGHSH and LQKENI. The CDR3, as DNA: TGTGCCAGCTCACCATCGCAGGGCGGCTACACCTTC. Protein sequence: CASSPSQGGYTF.

This clonotype was counted only a few times. CDR3 in amino acids: CSSWDGNTEAFF. CDR3 in DNA: TGCAGCTCCTGGGACGGGAACACTGAAGCTTTCTTT. The rearrangement uses TRBV29-1 and TRBJ1-1, with a possible D match to TRBD1 (5 bases). Germline V gene sequence: CDR1 SQVTM, CDR2 ANQGSEA. The CDR3 runs 12 residues. V gave up 8 bases and J gave up 1 base, with 11 bases separating them.

This clonotype was observed at least ten times. The chain carries TRBV4-2 and TRBJ2-3; TRBD2 matches 10 bases. The length of the CDR3 is 20 residues. The ends lost 0 bases at V and 0 bases at J; junction bases unmatched: 12. Germline loops: CDR1 LGHNA, CDR2 YNFKEQ. The CDR3 is CASSQELAGRLSSSTDTQYF. The CDR3 region has the DNA TGTGCCAGCAGCCAAGAACTAGCGGGGAGGCTATCCTCTAGCACAGATACGCAGTATTTT.

The chain uses TRBV5-1 and TRBJ1-3; possibly TRBD1 for D (5 bases). This CDR3 is 17 amino acids long. Germline V CDR1 and CDR2: SGHRS, YFSETQ. V lost 4 bases and J 0 bases, leaving 17 bases between the germline ends. CDR3 coding DNA: TGCGCCAGCAGCCGAAACCCCAGGGACTTCTCTGGAAACACCATATATTTT. This codes for CASSRNPRDFSGNTIYF.

The V call is TRBV18, the J call TRBJ2-2; the D gene is possibly TRBD1 (5 bases). There are 13 residues in the CDR3. V was cut by 6 bases and J by 6 bases, with 11 bases left in between. CDR1 is KGHSH, CDR2 LQKENI, per germline. The CDR3 bases are TGTGCCAGCTCGCAACAGGTTTCCGGGGAGCTGTTTTTT. Protein sequence: CASSQQVSGELFF.

The chain employs TRBV7-3 and TRBJ1-1; no firm D call. V lost 0 bases to trimming and J lost 1 base, with 15 bases between them. Looked up from germline, CDR1 is SGHTA and CDR2 is FQGTGA. The CDR3 extends over 17 amino acids. The CDR3 nucleotides are TGTGCCAGCAGCTTAACAGGGATTGGGAGCGGGAACACTGAAGCTTTCTTT. Amino acids: CASSLTGIGSGNTEAFF.

This clonotype came up a few times. The chain has TRBV28 and TRBJ1-4; 10 nucleotides agree with TRBD1. Trimming took 4 bases from V and 10 from J; bases not matched to a gene: 15. Germline CDR1 reads MDHEN; CDR2 reads SYDVKM. CDR3 size: 17 residues. CDR3 sequence (DNA): TGTGCCAGCAGTTCCCGGGACAGGGGCGATCCTTCGGGAAAACTGTTTTTT. Its translation is CASSSRDRGDPSGKLFF.

This clonotype was seen ten or more times. The V and J genes are TRBV7-2 and TRBJ2-1; D possibly corresponds to TRBD1 (6 bases). Germline V CDR1 and CDR2: SGHTA, FQGNSA. CDR3 size: 18 residues. Trimming took off 1 base at V and 7 bases at J, with 23 bases between the two ends. The CDR3 is CASSLESDGRGLVNEQFF. The CDR3 nucleotides read TGTGCCAGCAGCTTAGAGTCCGACGGAAGGGGGTTAGTGAATGAGCAGTTCTTC. The complete variable domain, with remaining parts taken from reference TRBV7-2 and TRBJ2-1, reads GAGVSQSPSNKVTEKGKDVELRCDPISGHTALYWYRQSLGQGLEFLIYFQGNSAPDKSGLPSDRFSAERTGGSVSTLTIQRTQQEDSAVYLCASSLESDGRGLVNEQFFGPGTRLTVL.

This clonotype showed up many times. This chain links TRBV20-1 with TRBJ2-2; perhaps TRBD2 as D (5 bases). Between the trimmed V and J ends, which lost 0 bases and 1 base, there was a span of 9 bases. The CDR3 is 15 residues long. Germline lookup yields CDR1 DFQATT and CDR2 SNEGSKA (reference sequence). CDR3 amino acids: CSARDFGKNTGELFF. The CDR3 region has the DNA TGCAGTGCTAGAGATTTCGGGAAGAACACCGGGGAGCTGTTTTTT.

This sequence joins TRBV7-2 and TRBJ1-2, with D unclear. The CDR3 is made up of 16 amino acids. Germline assignment: CDR1 SGHTA and CDR2 FQGNSA. Trimming removed 6 bases from V and 1 base from J, with 18 bases in between. CDR3 in amino acids: CASRPRGGSGNYGYTF. Written as DNA, the CDR3 is TGTGCCAGCAGACCCCGGGGTGGTAGTGGTAACTATGGCTACACCTTC.

The V and J genes are TRBV9 and TRBJ2-7; 9 bases agree with TRBD2. V was pared by 6 bases and J by 7 bases, with 11 bases of the junction left unmatched. The CDR3 sequence is 14 residues long. Germline V gene lookup returns CDR1 SGDLS and CDR2 YYNGEE. This CDR3 reads CASNPGRGGVEQYF. CDR3 DNA: TGTGCCAGCAACCCTGGGCGGGGGGGCGTTGAGCAGTACTTC.

The table lists this clonotype with a few counts. The V and J genes are TRBV7-2 and TRBJ1-1; tentatively, D is TRBD1 (6 bases). This CDR3 spans 15 amino acids. From germline, CDR1 is SGHTA and CDR2 FQGNSA. V dropped 5 bases and J dropped 6 bases, with 19 bases sitting between them. The CDR3 spells CASSIPGVLISEAFF. CDR3 DNA: TGTGCCAGCAGCATCCCAGGGGTCCTTATCTCTGAAGCTTTCTTT.

The rearrangement uses TRBV2 and TRBJ2-3; a possible D gene is TRBD2 (6 bases). Germline values: CDR1 SNHLY, CDR2 FYNNEI. The CDR3 length is 11 residues. V lost 10 bases and J 5 bases, leaving 10 bases between the germline ends. The CDR3 protein is CATRREDTQYF. DNA for the CDR3: TGTGCCACACGGAGGGAAGATACGCAGTATTTT.

V gene TRBV6-6 combines with J gene TRBJ1-5; tentatively, D is TRBD1 (5 bases). The germline V gene has CDR1 MNHNY and CDR2 SVGAGI (reference sequence). The CDR3 is 13 residues long. V lost 6 bases, J lost 3 bases, and 9 bases lay in between. This chain's CDR3 is CASRGPINQPQHF. The CDR3 DNA reads TGTGCCAGCAGGGGACCGATCAATCAGCCCCAGCATTTT.

There are a few counts of this clonotype. The DNA of the CDR3 is TGTGCCAGCTCACCGGACCAGAATGAAAAACTGTTTTTT. Translating gives CASSPDQNEKLFF. V is TRBV18 and J is TRBJ1-4; unclear D gene. The CDR3 loop spans 13 amino acids. CDR1 KGHSH and CDR2 LQKENI come from the germline V gene. The V end lost 3 bases, the J end lost 5 bases, and 7 bases lay between the germline ends.

CDR3 loop: CASRPGIAFGGELFF. CDR3 sequence (DNA): TGTGCCAGCAGACCGGGGATTGCATTCGGAGGGGAGCTGTTTTTT. This chain uses TRBV5-4 with TRBJ2-2; tentative D call: TRBD2 (5 bases). The CDR3 loop spans 15 amino acids. Trimming pared 5 bases from V and 8 bases from J, leaving 19 bases between. The germline V gene encodes CDR1 SGHNT and CDR2 YYREEE (reference sequence).

The rearrangement links TRBV5-1 to TRBJ1-2; no clear D. V shed 4 bases and J shed 7 bases, with 20 bases lying between them. CDR1 is SGHRS, CDR2 YFSETQ, per germline. This CDR3 comprises 15 residues. The CDR3 reads CASSLTSSDRAGYTF. CDR3 sequence (DNA): TGCGCCAGCAGCCTTACCTCGTCCGATAGAGCTGGCTACACCTTC.

This clonotype was observed a few times. The chain employs TRBV4-1 and TRBJ2-1, with 7 bases that match TRBD2. V shed 4 bases, J shed 4 bases, and the junction held 10 bases outside the gene matches. The germline CDR1 and CDR2 sequences are MGHRA and YSYEKL. The CDR3 is made up of 16 amino acids. CDR3 protein: CASSLERGGGYNEQFF. The CDR3 DNA sequence: TGCGCCAGCAGCCTAGAACGGGGCGGGGGATACAATGAGCAGTTCTTC.

This clonotype was seen more than once but under ten times. This rearrangement joins TRBV20-1 to TRBJ1-1, with 7 positions matching TRBD1. This CDR3 has 12 residues. Germline V gene data show CDR1 as DFQATT and CDR2 as SNEGSKA (reference sequence). J lost 7 bases, V lost 3 bases, and 5 bases had no gene match. The CDR3 reads CSASEQGIEAFF. DNA of the CDR3: TGCAGTGCTAGTGAACAGGGGATTGAAGCTTTCTTT.